The 25 T cell receptor beta chains given below trace back to one sample, sequenced in a study of T cell responses to AZD1222 COVID-19 vaccine. TCRdb keeps only in-frame clones here, not all; method: immunoSEQ multiplex PCR. In the table there are 250,000 to 300,000 clones, about 94% of which are singletons. Here the sequenced sample was peripheral blood, taken 28 days after the second AZD1222 dose. Source of these receptors: an adult who received the AZD1222 COVID-19 vaccine.

V usage is TRBV27 and J usage is TRBJ2-7; the match to TRBD1 covers 8 bases. After removal of 11 bases from V and 4 bases from J, the junction contained 13 bases not matched to a gene. This CDR3 contains 14 residues. Germline loops: CDR1 MNHEY, CDR2 SMNVEV (reference sequence). The CDR3 here is CAHQQGEPFYEQYF. Written as DNA, the CDR3 is TGTGCCCACCAACAGGGGGAACCCTTTTACGAGCAGTACTTC.

The chain employs TRBV28 and TRBJ1-6; D ambiguous. The CDR3 extends over 15 amino acids. Trimming removed 2 bases from V and 7 bases from J, with 12 bases in between. Germline values: CDR1 MDHEN, CDR2 SYDVKM. The CDR3, as DNA: TGTGCCAGCAGTTTAACGAGCCTGGCAAATTCACCCCTCCACTTT. It specifies CASSLTSLANSPLHF. The full variable domain, completed using reference TRBV28 and TRBJ1-6, is DVKVTQSSRYLVKRTGEKVFLECVQDMDHENMFWYRQDPGLGLRLIYFSYDVKMKEKGDIPEGYSVSREKKERFSLILESASTNQTSMYLCASSLTSLANSPLHFGNGTRLTVT.

The genes are TRBV9 and TRBJ1-1; a weak D match, TRBD1 (5 bases). With 5 bases removed from V and 4 bases from J, the gap between germline ends came to 15 bases. Germline lookup yields CDR1 SGDLS and CDR2 YYNGEE. The CDR3 consists of 14 residues. This CDR3 is CASRGDADPTEAFF. The CDR3 DNA follows: TGTGCCAGCAGGGGGGACGCTGATCCCACTGAAGCTTTCTTT.

For this clone: Other nucleotide sequences from this sample produce the same CDR3. The genes are TRBV19 and TRBJ1-1; D not resolved. V lost 3 bases and J 5 bases, leaving 7 bases between the germline ends. CDR3 length equals 12 residues. Germline CDR1 reads LNHDA; CDR2 reads SQIVND (reference sequence). The CDR3: CASSILGTEAFF. The CDR3 DNA is TGTGCCAGTAGTATCCTCGGGACTGAAGCTTTCTTT.

This chain uses TRBV15 with TRBJ2-2; tentative D call: TRBD1 (5 bases). The germline V and J ends were trimmed by 1 base and 1 base, with 7 bases remaining between them. Germline V lookup: CDR1 LNHNV, CDR2 YYDKDF (reference sequence). The CDR3 totals 15 residues. This CDR3 is CATSRGDRNTGELFF. Here the CDR3 DNA reads TGTGCCACCAGCAGAGGCGACAGGAACACCGGGGAGCTGTTTTTT.

The chain recombines TRBV5-1 with TRBJ2-3, with D possibly being TRBD2 (5 bases). Germline CDR1 is SGHRS and CDR2 is YFSETQ. The CDR3 is 12 amino acids. Trimming shortened V by 4 bases and J by 9 bases, and 12 bases separated the two germline ends. The CDR3 DNA reads as TGCGCCAGCAGCCCGGGCCCGGGGACGCAGTATTTT. It encodes CASSPGPGTQYF.

V gene TRBV21-1 combines with J gene TRBJ1-1. TRBV21-1 is deemed a pseudogene. The CDR3 loop spans 12 amino acids. CDR3 loop: CASQSGNTEAFF. DNA of the CDR3: TGTGCCAGCCAGAGCGGGAACACTGAAGCTTTCTTT.

The genes are TRBV3-1 (or the pseudogene TRBV3-2) and TRBJ2-3; perhaps TRBD2 as D (6 bases). The CDR3 runs 14 residues. Looked up from germline, CDR1 is LGHDT and CDR2 is YNNKEL (reference sequence). Trimming took off 3 bases at V and 2 bases at J, with 9 bases between the two ends. In DNA form, the CDR3 reads TGTGCCAGCAGCCAGGGACTGCACACAGATACGCAGTATTTT. Translated, it gives CASSQGLHTDTQYF.

V gene TRBV2 combines with J gene TRBJ1-6; no firm D call. V was trimmed by 4 bases and J by 14 bases, leaving 12 bases between them. In germline, CDR1 is SNHLY, CDR2 FYNNEI. CDR3 length: 12 amino acids. Here the CDR3 DNA reads TGTGCCAGCAGTGTAATGGAGACTGCCCTCCACTTT. Amino acid sequence: CASSVMETALHF.

The count of this clone is one. The chain links TRBV4-3 to TRBJ2-3; D unresolved. The CDR3 is made up of 13 amino acids. Germline V gives CDR1 LGHNA, CDR2 YSLEER. Between the trimmed V and J ends, which lost 4 bases and 5 bases, there was a span of 10 bases. The CDR3 DNA sequence: TGCGCCAGCAGCCCCCGACTGCTAGATACGCAGTATTTT. It codes for CASSPRLLDTQYF.

CDR3: CASSLVGDDKNIQYF. In DNA form, the CDR3 reads TGCGCCAGCAGCTTGGTAGGGGACGACAAAAACATTCAGTACTTC. The chain carries TRBV5-1 and TRBJ2-4, with D possibly called TRBD1 or TRBD2 (5 bases each). Trimming shortened V by 0 bases and J by 3 bases, and 10 bases separated the two germline ends. This CDR3 contains 15 residues. Germline lookup yields CDR1 SGHRS and CDR2 YFSETQ.

The V call is TRBV7-3, the J call TRBJ1-1, with D perhaps matching TRBD1 (5 bases). This CDR3 is built from 15 residues. The germline V gene has CDR1 SGHTA and CDR2 FQGTGA. The V end lost 1 base, the J end lost 4 bases, and 13 bases lay between the germline ends. The CDR3 protein is CASSLRRLGTTEAFF. The CDR3 DNA reads as TGTGCCAGCAGCTTAAGACGGCTGGGGACCACTGAAGCTTTCTTT.

The rearrangement joins TRBV19 to TRBJ2-7; D is unresolved. The CDR3 runs to 13 residues. The germline V and J ends were trimmed by 2 bases and 7 bases, with 12 bases remaining between them. Germline V gene lookup returns CDR1 LNHDA and CDR2 SQIVND (reference sequence). As DNA, the CDR3 is TGTGCCAGTAGTATACCGGGTGGGGATGAGCAGTACTTC. It is translated as CASSIPGGDEQYF.

This chain joins TRBV13 and TRBJ1-5; D remains ambiguous. V was shortened by 5 bases and J by 0 bases, with 11 bases between the two germline ends. Germline lookup yields CDR1 PRHDT and CDR2 FYEKMQ (reference sequence). CDR3 length: 15 amino acids. The CDR3 protein is CASSRGRASNQPQHF. The CDR3 coding sequence is TGTGCCAGCAGCCGAGGGAGAGCTAGCAATCAGCCCCAGCATTTT. Supplemented by reference TRBV13 and TRBJ1-5, the full variable domain reads AAGVIQSPRHLIKEKRETATLKCYPIPRHDTVYWYQQGPGQDPQFLISFYEKMQSDKGSIPDRFSAQQFSDYHSELNMSSLELGDSALYFCASSRGRASNQPQHFGDGTRLSIL.

The gene calls are TRBV28 and TRBJ2-1; 8 positions agree with TRBD2. The germline CDR1 and CDR2 sequences are MDHEN and SYDVKM. Trimming removed 3 bases from V and 7 bases from J; junction bases left unmatched: 8. CDR3 length: 15 amino acids. The CDR3 region is CASSFASGSRNEQFF. CDR3 DNA sequence: TGTGCCAGCAGTTTTGCGAGCGGGAGTAGAAATGAGCAGTTCTTC.

The V call is TRBV29-1, the J call TRBJ2-5; D gene ambiguous. V was trimmed by 5 bases and J by 4 bases, leaving 14 bases between them. The CDR3 is 13 amino acids. Germline V lookup: CDR1 SQVTM, CDR2 ANQGSEA. In nucleotides, the CDR3 is TGCAGCGTTCAAAGGTGGGCAAGAGAGACCCAGTACTTC. Translation: CSVQRWARETQYF.

The rearrangement links TRBV11-2 to TRBJ1-1; TRBD1 matches at 8 bases. V was pared by 3 bases and J by 5 bases, with 8 bases of the junction left unmatched. Germline V lookup: CDR1 SGHAT, CDR2 FQNNGV. The CDR3 loop spans 15 amino acids. The CDR3 spells CASSFLQGDRTEAFF. The CDR3 DNA reads as TGTGCCAGCAGCTTCCTACAGGGGGATAGGACTGAAGCTTTCTTT.

The chain links TRBV7-9 to TRBJ1-5, with a weak D call TRBD1 (5 bases). CDR3 size: 13 residues. Germline CDR1 and CDR2: SEHNR and FQNEAQ (reference sequence). With 1 base removed from V and 4 bases from J, the gap between germline ends came to 5 bases. The CDR3: CASSLDRNQPQHF. The CDR3 DNA sequence: TGTGCCAGCAGCTTAGACAGGAATCAGCCCCAGCATTTT.

The chain carries TRBV13 and TRBJ2-1, with D possibly being TRBD2 (6 bases). The CDR3 sequence is 14 residues long. CDR1 and CDR2 (germline): PRHDT, FYEKMQ (reference sequence). V was shortened by 5 bases and J by 8 bases, with 16 bases between the two germline ends. CDR3 in amino acids: CASSPFWGDHEQFF. The DNA for the CDR3 is TGTGCCAGCAGCCCTTTTTGGGGGGATCATGAGCAGTTCTTC.

This clone was seen only once. This chain links TRBV18 with TRBJ2-7; the D gene is possibly TRBD2 (5 bases). Per the germline V gene, CDR1 is KGHSH and CDR2 is LQKENI. The CDR3 covers 12 residues. The V gene lost 4 bases and the J gene lost 5 bases, with 9 bases spanning the gap. In DNA, the CDR3 is TGTGCCAGCTCACTGGCCGGGAACGAGCAGTACTTC. As protein: CASSLAGNEQYF.

CDR3 nucleotides: TGTGCCATCAGGATATTCCTGGCCCGGCCGTACTATGGCTACACCTTC. Translated: CAIRIFLARPYYGYTF. The V call is TRBV10-3, the J call TRBJ1-2; D remains ambiguous. V was cut by 6 bases and J by 3 bases, with 20 bases left in between. Germline-derived CDR1 and CDR2 are ENHRY and SYGVKD. The CDR3 runs 16 residues.

CDR3 sequence: CASSPAEGGRRGYTF. As DNA, the CDR3 is TGTGCCAGCAGCCCCGCAGAAGGGGGAAGGCGTGGCTACACCTTC. This rearrangement joins TRBV3-1 (or the pseudogene TRBV3-2) to TRBJ1-2; tentatively, D is TRBD1 (6 bases). Trimming took 4 bases from V and 7 from J, leaving 19 bases between them. The CDR3 contains 15 residues. Germline CDR1 and CDR2: LGHDT and YNNKEL (reference sequence).

J is TRBJ1-5 and V is TRBV7-3, with unresolved D. Germline V gives CDR1 SGHTA, CDR2 FQGTGA. This CDR3 contains 15 residues. V was trimmed by 5 bases and J by 0 bases, leaving 11 bases between them. CDR3 coding DNA: TGTGCCAGCAGCCCGGGCATCTATAGCAATCAGCCCCAGCATTTT. It is translated as CASSPGIYSNQPQHF.

The chain is built from TRBV7-2 and TRBJ2-7; TRBD2 aligns across 13 bases. Unmatched junction bases numbered 5, after V lost 6 bases and J lost 3 bases. CDR1 and CDR2 (germline): SGHTA, FQGNSA. The CDR3 covers 15 residues. CDR3 region: CASRPGLAGVYEQYF. CDR3 nucleotide sequence: TGTGCCAGCAGGCCCGGACTAGCGGGAGTCTACGAGCAGTACTTC.

The chain recombines TRBV3-1 (or the pseudogene TRBV3-2) with TRBJ2-7, with TRBD2 identical over 10 bases. J lost 5 bases, V lost 0 bases, and 7 bases had no gene match. Germline CDR1 and CDR2: LGHDT and YNNKEL (reference sequence). This CDR3 has 16 residues. CDR3 sequence: CASSQDKGAGGNEQYF. The CDR3 DNA follows: TGTGCCAGCAGCCAAGATAAAGGAGCGGGAGGGAACGAGCAGTACTTC.